A selection of T cell receptor beta chains follows, all from one sample in a study of glioma-infiltrating T cells after dendritic cell vaccination. Assay: immunoSEQ multiplex PCR; the TCRdb copy retains only in-frame clones and omits some. The sample consists of some 10,000 clones, roughly four fifths of them appearing once. The sequenced sample was blood, obtained after dendritic cell vaccination. All receptors come from a human donor with glioblastoma. CDR3s include the opening cysteine and the closing phenylalanine or tryptophan. A D gene is named only where the DNA matches it firmly. Only some rows state a clone size, as once, few, many or a class for expanded clones.

>TRBJ1-5|TRBV7-2|.|.
CASSLGTAPVGSNQPQHF
TGTGCCAGCAGCTTAGGGACAGCCCCAGTGGGGAGCAATCAGCCCCAGCATTTT
>TRBJ2-1|TRBV4-3|TRBD1|.
CASSPHGGQGTNEQFF
TGCGCCAGCAGTCCCCATGGGGGACAGGGGACTAATGAGCAGTTCTTC
>TRBJ2-7|TRBV29-1|TRBD1|.
CSTKGQGGWEQYF
TGCAGCACTAAAGGACAGGGGGGCTGGGAGCAGTACTTC
>TRBJ1-5|TRBV19|.|few
CATQEGGNQPQHF
TGTGCCACCCAAGAGGGTGGCAATCAGCCCCAGCATTTT
>TRBJ2-1|TRBV2|TRBD2|.
CASRSGTSGSNEQFF
TGTGCCAGCAGATCCGGGACTAGCGGGAGCAATGAGCAGTTCTTC
>TRBJ2-3|TRBV19|TRBD2|once
CASSANSGSLIDTQYF
TGTGCCAGTAGTGCTAATAGCGGGAGTCTTATAGATACGCAGTATTTT
>TRBJ2-1|TRBV5-1|TRBD2|.
CASSLVLAGNNEQFF
TGCGCCAGCAGCTTGGTTCTAGCGGGGAACAATGAGCAGTTCTTC
>TRBJ2-2|TRBV30|.|.
CAWSVLDTGELFF
TGTGCCTGGAGTGTACTGGACACCGGGGAGCTGTTTTTT
>TRBJ2-7|TRBV29-1|TRBD1|.
CSVDRGNRYEQYF
TGCAGCGTGGACAGGGGCAATAGGTACGAGCAGTACTTC
>TRBJ2-5|TRBV6-1|TRBD2|.
CASRRGGIQETQYF
TGTGCCAGCAGGCGGGGGGGAATCCAAGAGACCCAGTACTTC
>TRBJ2-7|TRBV28|TRBD2|.
CASSETSGASYEQYF
TGTGCCAGCAGTGAGACTAGCGGAGCCTCCTACGAGCAGTACTTC
>TRBJ2-2|TRBV30|.|.
CAWSVRGVNTGELFF
TGTGCCTGGAGTGTTAGGGGCGTGAACACCGGGGAGCTGTTTTTT
>TRBJ2-5|TRBV18|TRBD2|.
CASSPPGTSGSGQTQYF
TGTGCCAGCTCACCTCCCGGGACTAGCGGGAGCGGACAGACCCAGTACTTC
>TRBJ1-2|TRBV2|.|.
CASSEVLRNYGYTF
TGTGCCAGCAGTGAGGTCTTACGGAACTATGGCTACACCTTC
>TRBJ1-6|TRBV13|TRBD1|.
CASSSNRGLMNSPLHF
TGTGCCAGCAGCTCGAACAGGGGGCTGATGAATTCACCCCTCCACTTT
>TRBJ2-3|TRBV5-1|TRBD2|.
CASSLRYAGGPEDTQYF
TGCGCCAGCAGCTTAAGGTATGCGGGAGGGCCTGAAGATACGCAGTATTTT
>TRBJ2-2|TRBV7-3|TRBD1|.
CASSARQGPGELFF
TGTGCCAGCAGCGCGAGACAGGGTCCCGGGGAGCTGTTTTTT
>TRBJ2-7|TRBV5-1|.|.
CASRDDYTYEQYF
TGCGCCAGCAGAGATGACTACACCTACGAGCAGTACTTC
>TRBJ2-7|TRBV25-1|.|.
CASSERRPYEQYF
TGTGCCAGCAGTGAACGCAGGCCCTACGAGCAGTACTTC
>TRBJ1-4|TRBV30|.|.
CAWSVKGAGEKLFF
TGTGCCTGGAGTGTAAAGGGCGCGGGTGAAAAACTGTTTTTT
>TRBJ2-1|TRBV2|.|.
CASSGGRSSYNEQFF
TGTGCCAGCAGTGGAGGGAGGAGCTCCTACAATGAGCAGTTCTTC
>TRBJ1-1|TRBV7-2|.|.
CASSLGDLNTEAFF
TGTGCCAGCAGCTTAGGAGATTTGAACACTGAAGCTTTCTTT
>TRBJ1-1|TRBV10-1|.|.
CASSGVTGTIYTEAFF
TGCGCCAGCAGTGGGGTTACAGGGACTATTTACACTGAAGCTTTCTTT
>TRBJ2-7|TRBV15|TRBD1|medium-sized
CATSAGTGDNEQYF
TGTGCCACCAGCGCCGGGACAGGGGATAACGAGCAGTACTTC
>TRBJ2-7|TRBV19|TRBD1|.
CASKRTPGQGGIRGEQYF
TGTGCCAGTAAGCGAACTCCGGGACAGGGGGGAATTCGAGGCGAGCAGTACTTC
>TRBJ2-7|TRBV7-9|.|.
CASAVSAVSYEQYF
TGTGCCAGCGCCGTATCAGCGGTATCCTACGAGCAGTACTTC
>TRBJ2-7|TRBV5-5|.|.
CASSHPFATESLSYEQYF
TGTGCCAGCAGCCATCCTTTCGCGACAGAGTCACTCTCCTACGAGCAGTACTTC
>TRBJ2-7|TRBV19|TRBD2|.
CASSILAGTTYEQYF
TGTGCCAGTAGTATTCTAGCGGGGACCACCTACGAGCAGTACTTC
>TRBJ2-1|TRBV7-8|TRBD2|once
CASSLVVGRGLHNEQFF
TGTGCCAGCAGCTTAGTGGTCGGGAGGGGTCTTCACAATGAGCAGTTCTTC
>TRBJ2-1|TRBV27|.|.
CASSWGVRREQFF
TGTGCCAGCAGTTGGGGGGTGAGGCGGGAGCAGTTCTTC
>TRBJ1-2|TRBV10-3|TRBD1|.
CAISEDRDRVGYTF
TGTGCCATCAGTGAGGACCGGGACAGGGTTGGCTACACCTTC
>TRBJ2-1|TRBV7-3|TRBD2|.
CASGGRDNEQFF
TGTGCCAGCGGCGGGAGGGACAATGAGCAGTTCTTC
>TRBJ2-4|TRBV2|TRBD1|.
CASMTGEAKNIQYF
TGTGCCAGCATGACAGGGGAGGCCAAAAACATTCAGTACTTC
>TRBJ1-1|TRBV2|.|.
CASILEGHPEAFF
TGTGCCAGCATCTTGGAGGGGCACCCTGAAGCTTTCTTT
>TRBJ1-1|TRBV9|TRBD1|.
CASSVGGGTGGLNTEAFF
TGTGCCAGCAGCGTAGGGGGCGGGACAGGGGGACTCAACACTGAAGCTTTCTTT
>TRBJ2-2|TRBV7-3|.|.
CASSLTQGGGTGELFF
TGTGCCAGCAGCTTGACCCAGGGGGGTGGAACCGGGGAGCTGTTTTTT
>TRBJ2-1|TRBV7-3|.|.
CASSETGHEQFF
TGTGCCAGCAGCGAAACAGGGCATGAGCAGTTCTTC
>TRBJ1-1|TRBV9|.|.
CASSVVGQVNTEAFF
TGTGCCAGCAGCGTAGTTGGGCAGGTAAACACTGAAGCTTTCTTT
>TRBJ2-7|TRBV14|.|.
CASSQVTSLLFSYEQYF
TGTGCCAGCAGCCAAGTTACTTCGCTACTGTTTTCCTACGAGCAGTACTTC
>TRBJ1-2|TRBV5-4|.|.
CASIIIDGTSNYGYTF
TGTGCCAGCATCATAATTGATGGCACGTCAAACTATGGCTACACCTTC
>TRBJ2-3|TRBV2|TRBD2|.
CASTRSLAGVADTQYF
TGTGCCAGCACCAGGAGCCTAGCGGGGGTCGCAGATACGCAGTATTTT
>TRBJ2-1|TRBV19|.|.
CASSICPGNNEQFF
TGTGCCAGTAGTATTTGCCCAGGGAACAATGAGCAGTTCTTC
>TRBJ2-5|TRBV18|.|.
CASSPLQETQYF
TGTGCCAGCTCACCGCTACAAGAGACCCAGTACTTC